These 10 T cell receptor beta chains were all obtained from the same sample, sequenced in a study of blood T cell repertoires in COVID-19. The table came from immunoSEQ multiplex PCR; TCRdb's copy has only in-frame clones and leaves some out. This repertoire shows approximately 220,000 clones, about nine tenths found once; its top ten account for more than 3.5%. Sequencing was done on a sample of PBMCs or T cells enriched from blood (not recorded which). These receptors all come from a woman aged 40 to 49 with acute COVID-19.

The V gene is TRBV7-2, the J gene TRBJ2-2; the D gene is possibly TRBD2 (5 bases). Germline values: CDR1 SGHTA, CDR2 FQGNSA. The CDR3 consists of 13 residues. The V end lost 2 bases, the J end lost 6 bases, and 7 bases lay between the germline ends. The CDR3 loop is CASSLKAAGELFF. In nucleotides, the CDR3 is TGTGCCAGCAGCTTAAAAGCGGCCGGGGAGCTGTTTTTT.

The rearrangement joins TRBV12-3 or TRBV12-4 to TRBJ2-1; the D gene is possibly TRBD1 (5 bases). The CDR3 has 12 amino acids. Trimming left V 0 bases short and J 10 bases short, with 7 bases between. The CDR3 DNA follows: TGTGCCAGCAGTTTAGCGCCAGGGGAGCAGTTCTTC. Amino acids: CASSLAPGEQFF.

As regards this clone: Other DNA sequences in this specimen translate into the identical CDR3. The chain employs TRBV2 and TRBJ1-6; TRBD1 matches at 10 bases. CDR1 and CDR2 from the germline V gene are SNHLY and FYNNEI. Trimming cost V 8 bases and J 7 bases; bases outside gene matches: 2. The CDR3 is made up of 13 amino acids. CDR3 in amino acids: CASGDRGNSPLHF. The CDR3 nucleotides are TGTGCCAGCGGGGACAGGGGAAATTCACCCCTCCACTTT.

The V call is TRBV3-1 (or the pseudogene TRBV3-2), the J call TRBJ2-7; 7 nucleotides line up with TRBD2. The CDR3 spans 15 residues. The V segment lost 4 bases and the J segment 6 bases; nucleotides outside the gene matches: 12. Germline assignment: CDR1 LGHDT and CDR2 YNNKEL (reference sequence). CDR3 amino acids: CASSPVTGGSLEQYF. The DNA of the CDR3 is TGTGCCAGCAGCCCCGTCACCGGGGGGTCTCTCGAGCAGTACTTC.

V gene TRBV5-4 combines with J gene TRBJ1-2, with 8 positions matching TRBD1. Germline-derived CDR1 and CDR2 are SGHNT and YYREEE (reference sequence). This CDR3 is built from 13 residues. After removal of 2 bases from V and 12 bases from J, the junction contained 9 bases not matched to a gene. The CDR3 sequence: CASSLGQGSRHTF. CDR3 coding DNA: TGTGCCAGCAGCTTAGGACAGGGAAGTCGACACACCTTC.

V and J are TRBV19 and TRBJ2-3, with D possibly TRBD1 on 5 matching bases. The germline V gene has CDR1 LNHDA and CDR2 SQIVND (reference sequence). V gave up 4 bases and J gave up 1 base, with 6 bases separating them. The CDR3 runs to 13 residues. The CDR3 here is CASSKGRTDTQYF. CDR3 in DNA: TGTGCCAGTAGTAAGGGGCGCACAGATACGCAGTATTTT.

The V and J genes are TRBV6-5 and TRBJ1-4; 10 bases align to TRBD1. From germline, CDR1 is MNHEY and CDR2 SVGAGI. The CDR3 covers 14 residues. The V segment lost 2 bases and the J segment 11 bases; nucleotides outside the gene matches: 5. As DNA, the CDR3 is TGTGCCAGCAGTTACGGGGACAGGGGAGGGAAACTGTTTTTT. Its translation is CASSYGDRGGKLFF.

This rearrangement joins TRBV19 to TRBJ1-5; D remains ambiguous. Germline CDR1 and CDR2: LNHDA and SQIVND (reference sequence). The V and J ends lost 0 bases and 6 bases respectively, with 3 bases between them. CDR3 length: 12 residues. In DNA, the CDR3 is TGTGCCAGTAGTATAGACTTTCAGCCCCAGCATTTT. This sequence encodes CASSIDFQPQHF.

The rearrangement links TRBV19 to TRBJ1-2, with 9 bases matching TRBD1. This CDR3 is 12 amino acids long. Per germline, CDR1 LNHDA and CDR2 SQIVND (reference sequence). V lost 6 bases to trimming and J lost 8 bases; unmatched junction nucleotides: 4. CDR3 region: CASRTGGRGYTF. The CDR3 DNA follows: TGTGCCAGTAGAACAGGGGGCAGAGGCTACACCTTC.

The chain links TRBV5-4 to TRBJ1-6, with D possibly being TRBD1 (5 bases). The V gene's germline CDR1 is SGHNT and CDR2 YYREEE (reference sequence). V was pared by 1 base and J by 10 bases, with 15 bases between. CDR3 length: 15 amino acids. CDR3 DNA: TGTGCCAGCAGCTTGTCTAGGGGAATAGGGTCACCCCTCCACTTT. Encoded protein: CASSLSRGIGSPLHF.